The clone carrying this T cell receptor beta chain was counted many times. CDR1 and CDR2 (germline): MNHGY, SVAAGI. V shed 6 bases, J shed 5 bases, and the junction held 9 bases outside the gene matches. The CDR3 covers 15 residues. TCRdb re-analysed the 5' RACE reads in MiXCR, keeping a single row per CDR3 protein. The profile shows approximately 70,000 distinct CDR3 sequences, roughly 13% of them singletons. This sample is part of a study of early T cells in non-severe SARS-CoV-2 infection. The chain carries TRBV6-9 and TRBJ2-3, with TRBD2 identical over 9 bases. Sequences were obtained from whole blood. The source of this sequence is an adult who was a healthcare worker with PCR-confirmed SARS-CoV-2 infection or an uninfected control (not recorded which). The CDR3 loop reads CASRKAGGSKDTQYF. CDR3 nucleotide sequence: TGTGCCAGCAGGAAAGCGGGGGGCTCCAAAGATACGCAGTATTTT.